This T cell receptor (beta chain) was found in a study of response to subunit inactivated influenza vaccine. One entry per CDR3 protein results from TCRdb running MiXCR on the RT-PCR reads. The repertoire holds about 610,000 distinct CDR3 sequences, with about 15% as singletons. The CDR3 contains 13 residues. The germline V gene encodes CDR1 MDHEN and CDR2 SYDVKM. V dropped 2 bases and J dropped 7 bases, with 8 bases sitting between them. This sequence originates from a man aged 45 to 65 who received an inactivated influenza vaccine. The V and J genes are TRBV28 and TRBJ2-2, with TRBD2 as a possible D gene (6 bases). Sample: PBMCs from blood, taken about 11 days after vaccination. This chain's CDR3 is CASSLTEGGELFF. The CDR3 DNA follows: TGTGCCAGCAGTTTAACGGAGGGCGGGGAGCTGTTTTTT.